The 8 T cell receptor beta chains presented below share a single source sample, sequenced in a study of blood T cells in healthy people across ages. Sample-barcoded 5' priming and a J-beta primer mix drove a second PCR of about 6 to 12 cycles. TCRdb reprocessed the 5' RACE reads via MiXCR and lists one record per CDR3 protein. The repertoire holds over 1,500,000 distinct CDR3 sequences, with about 49% as singletons. Sequenced input: blood. The receptor set was obtained from a woman aged 40 to 50 in good health.

The V and J genes are TRBV5-1 and TRBJ1-4, with unresolved D. The CDR3 is 14 amino acids. Germline V gene lookup returns CDR1 SGHRS and CDR2 YFSETQ. The germline V and J ends were trimmed by 0 bases and 8 bases, with 11 bases remaining between them. The CDR3 here is CASSLGGKEEKLFF. The CDR3 bases are TGCGCCAGCAGCTTGGGAGGGAAGGAAGAAAAACTGTTTTTT.

The V call is TRBV4-1, the J call TRBJ2-3; 9 bases are a match to TRBD1. The CDR3 has 16 amino acids. Trimming removed 3 bases from V and 5 bases from J; junction bases left unmatched: 9. Germline V gives CDR1 MGHRA, CDR2 YSYEKL. CDR3 bases: TGCGCCAGCAGCCACTCCGGGACAGGGTATCAAGATACGCAGTATTTT. This sequence encodes CASSHSGTGYQDTQYF.

The chain carries TRBV6-2 or TRBV6-3 and TRBJ1-5; D gene uncertain. The germline gives CDR1 MNHEY, CDR2 SVGEGT. CDR3 length equals 14 residues. V shed 2 bases and J shed 0 bases, with 5 bases lying between them. Here the CDR3 reads CASSYGYSNQPQHF. CDR3 in DNA: TGTGCCAGCAGTTACGGATATAGCAATCAGCCCCAGCATTTT.

This clonotype was counted a few times. CDR3 protein: CATQGNKQETQYF. Written as DNA, the CDR3 is TGTGCCACCCAGGGGAATAAACAAGAGACCCAGTACTTC. This sequence joins TRBV25-1 and TRBJ2-5, with a weak D call TRBD1 (6 bases). Trimming removed 10 bases at V and 2 bases at J, with 14 bases between. The CDR3 loop spans 13 amino acids. The germline V gene encodes CDR1 MGHDK and CDR2 SYGVNS.

This clonotype was counted between two and nine times. This chain links TRBV29-1 with TRBJ2-7, with unresolved D. Trimming left V 4 bases short and J 3 bases short, with 13 bases between. The V gene's germline CDR1 is SQVTM and CDR2 ANQGSEA. The CDR3 is 13 amino acids. This CDR3 is CSVVRPENYEQYF. The CDR3 DNA reads as TGCAGCGTTGTACGTCCCGAAAACTACGAGCAGTACTTC.

The chain links TRBV7-2 to TRBJ2-5, with D maybe TRBD2 (5 bases). Germline-derived CDR1 and CDR2 are SGHTA and FQGNSA. The germline V and J ends were trimmed by 1 base and 0 bases, with 15 bases remaining between them. This CDR3 has 17 residues. CDR3 DNA sequence: TGTGCCAGCAGCTTAGAGTTGGGAGTCTGGTACCAAGAGACCCAGTACTTC. This gives the protein CASSLELGVWYQETQYF.

This clonotype was seen a handful of times. The chain joins TRBV5-1 to TRBJ1-5; 8 nucleotides match TRBD1. The V segment lost 2 bases and the J segment 1 base; nucleotides outside the gene matches: 11. CDR1 SGHRS and CDR2 YFSETQ come from the germline V gene. The CDR3 sequence is 18 residues long. The CDR3 sequence: CASSFKSGTGNSNQPQHF. The CDR3 coding sequence is TGCGCCAGCAGCTTCAAGAGCGGGACAGGTAACAGCAATCAGCCCCAGCATTTT.

There are a few counts of this clonotype. The junction departs from germline at one end; a sequencing error may be responsible. The chain links TRBV7-2 to TRBJ2-5; 8 nucleotides align to TRBD2. Germline-derived CDR1 and CDR2 are SGHTA and FQGNSA. The CDR3 extends over 13 amino acids. This CDR3 is CAGSLLGGATEYF. CDR3 in DNA: TGTGCCGGCAGCTTACTCGGGGGGGCAACCGAGTACTTC.